This T cell receptor beta chain was sequenced in a study of graft-versus-host responses after intestinal transplantation. Study overall: Isolated intestinal, liver-intestinal, or multivisceral transplants had been given to the recipients. Points from the study as a whole: Early post-transplant falls in HvG clones accompanied the peak levels of circulating GvH clones.

This clone is medium-sized (0.01 to 0.1%) by share. Its target is not known. The germline V and J ends were trimmed by 2 bases and 6 bases, with 7 bases remaining between them. Germline lookup yields CDR1 KGHSH and CDR2 LQKENI. The CDR3 totals 13 residues. Assay used: immunoSEQ multiplex PCR; TCRdb lists only in-frame clones, some missing. The sample lists some 96,000 clones, 80% to 95% occurring once. Sequencing used PBMCs, obtained around 68 weeks after intestinal transplant. This sequence was found in a human patient who received an intestinal transplant, so some T cells may come from the graft donor. V gene TRBV18 combines with J gene TRBJ1-4; D gene uncertain. The CDR3 nucleotides read TGTGCCAGCTCACCAGGGTCGGATGAAAAACTGTTTTTT. This sequence encodes CASSPGSDEKLFF.